This T cell receptor (beta chain) was recovered during a study of blood T cell repertoires in COVID-19. Those enrolled, adults aged roughly 18 to 89 years, came from about two dozen US areas. The V end was cut by 3 bases, the J end by 7 bases, with 22 bases between. There are 16 residues in the CDR3. Germline V CDR1 and CDR2: SGHTS, YDEGEE. Produced via immunoSEQ multiplex PCR; TCRdb's table is partial and in-frame only. The table records 400,000 to 550,000 clones, approximately 90% of them present only once. The sample taken for sequencing was PBMCs or T cells enriched from blood (not recorded which). V is TRBV5-8 and J is TRBJ1-2; a weak D match, TRBD1 (5 bases). The sequence was obtained from a woman between 18 and 29 years old with acute COVID-19. Here the CDR3 DNA reads TGTGCCAGCAGCTCGGGGGGGAGAACGCCTCTTTTTGGCTACACCTTC. It codes for CASSSGGRTPLFGYTF.